This TCR beta chain was documented in a study of blood T cell repertoires in COVID-19. Assay: immunoSEQ multiplex PCR; the TCRdb copy retains only in-frame clones and omits some. This sample carries more than 150,000 clones, roughly 90% of them seen once, and the ten largest clones take 2.5% to 3.5%. The CDR3 extends over 16 amino acids. V lost 7 bases, J lost 3 bases, and 14 bases stayed unmatched. Germline loops: CDR1 LNHDA, CDR2 SQIVND (reference sequence). Sequences were obtained from peripheral blood. The receptor was isolated from a man aged 60-69 years with acute or convalescent COVID-19. The V call is TRBV19, the J call TRBJ1-2; 7 nucleotides align to TRBD1. The chain's CDR3 is CASMVPGGTGDYGYTF. CDR3 DNA: TGTGCCAGTATGGTCCCCGGGGGAACAGGGGACTATGGCTACACCTTC. Based on the CDR3 plus reference TRBV19 and TRBJ1-2, the full variable domain is DGGITQSPKYLFRKEGQNVTLSCEQNLNHDAMYWYRQDPGQGLRLIYYSQIVNDFQKGDIAEGYSVSREKKESFPLTVTSAQKNPTAFYLCASMVPGGTGDYGYTFGSGTRLTVV.